This TCR beta chain is drawn from a study of blood T cell repertoires in COVID-19. This clone has only one observation. Germline V gene sequence: CDR1 SGHDT, CDR2 YYEEEE. The trim removed 1 base at V and 5 bases at J, leaving 8 bases unmatched. The CDR3 consists of 15 residues. Authors' methods: From reference gene primer amplification, estimates of nucleated cell counts were derived. Generated by immunoSEQ multiplex PCR, the TCRdb table keeps only in-frame clones and is missing some. V, J and clone size were drawn from that table, and D and trimming were deduced from the DNA. This table has about 60,000 clones, around 80% appearing once.

This clonotype originated in a man aged 25 to 45 with COVID-19, enrolled during active disease. The chain recombines TRBV5-6 with TRBJ2-5; 7 bases are a match to TRBD1. Material: peripheral blood. The CDR3: CASSLSRRGLETQYF. The CDR3 region has the DNA TGTGCCAGCAGCTTGAGTAGAAGGGGGCTTGAGACCCAGTACTTC.